The clone carrying this T cell receptor beta chain was recorded only once. CDR1 is MGHDK, CDR2 SYGVNS, per germline. The V segment lost 3 bases and the J segment 0 bases; nucleotides outside the gene matches: 3. CDR3 length equals 15 residues. This entry belongs to a study of T cell changes during pregnancy in multiple sclerosis. TCRdb keeps only in-frame clones here, not all; method: immunoSEQ multiplex PCR. The profile shows tens of thousands of clones, just under 95% of them singletons. The rearrangement uses TRBV25-1 and TRBJ1-2, with 8 bases matching TRBD1. This sample comprised peripheral blood, obtained in the second trimester of pregnancy. This TCR derives from a female donor in good health, enrolled as a control in a pregnancy study. The CDR3 spells CASSEWTGPNYGYTF. CDR3 in DNA: TGTGCCAGCAGTGAGTGGACAGGGCCTAACTATGGCTACACCTTC.